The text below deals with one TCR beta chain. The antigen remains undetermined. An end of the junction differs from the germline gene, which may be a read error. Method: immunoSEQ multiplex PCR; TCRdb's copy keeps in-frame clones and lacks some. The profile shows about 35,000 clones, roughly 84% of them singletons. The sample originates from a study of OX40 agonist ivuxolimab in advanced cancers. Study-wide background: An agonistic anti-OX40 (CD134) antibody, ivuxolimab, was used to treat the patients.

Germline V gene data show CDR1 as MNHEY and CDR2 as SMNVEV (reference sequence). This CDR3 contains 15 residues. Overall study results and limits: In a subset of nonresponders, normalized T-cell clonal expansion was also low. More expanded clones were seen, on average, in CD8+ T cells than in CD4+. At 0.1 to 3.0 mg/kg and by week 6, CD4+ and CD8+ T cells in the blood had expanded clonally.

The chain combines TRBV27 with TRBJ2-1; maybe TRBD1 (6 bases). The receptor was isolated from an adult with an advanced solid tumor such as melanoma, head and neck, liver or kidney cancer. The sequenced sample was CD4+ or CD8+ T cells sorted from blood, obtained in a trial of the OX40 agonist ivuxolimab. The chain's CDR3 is CASRQGFNGHNEQFF. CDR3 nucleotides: TGTGCCAGCAGGCAGGGGTTCAACGGACACAACGAGCAGTTCTTC.